This TCR beta chain was identified during a study of a mutant IDH1 vaccine in newly diagnosed glioma. In germline, CDR1 is SGHKS, CDR2 YYEKEE (reference sequence). The ends were cut back, 5 bases at V and 0 bases at J, with 17 bases in the middle. CDR3 length: 16 residues. Libraries were prepared by immunoSEQ multiplex PCR; TCRdb keeps only in-frame clonotypes and omits some of them. The repertoire holds some 30,000 clones, with around 87% as singletons. Documented time point: week 23, last vaccination. In every dose of vaccine, 300 ug of mutant IDH1 20-mer peptide was given alongside topical imiquimod. New WHO grade 3 or 4 IDH1-mutant, ATRX-lost astrocytomas were present in all donors. Points on this clone: Its antigen is as yet unknown.

The J gene is TRBJ1-2, the V gene TRBV5-5; D gene uncertain. This receptor was obtained from a man aged 35 to 55 with glioma. Sequencing used PBMCs, obtained from a glioma patient whose treatment included an IDH1 peptide vaccine. CDR3 sequence reads: CASSNDPAPPNYGYTF. For the CDR3, the DNA is TGTGCCAGCAGTAACGACCCGGCCCCTCCTAACTATGGCTACACCTTC.